This TCR beta chain was profiled in a study of cytomegalovirus exposure and HLA in healthy donors. Study observations and caveats: Later findings reportedly placed an Asian-associated ancestry cluster below the roughly 660-donor mean for N-insertions.

Primers for the PCR totalled 60 Vbeta and 13 Jbeta. The assay was immunoSEQ multiplex PCR, and TCRdb's table has in-frame clones only and misses some. The sample yields about 250,000 clones, around 80% seen once. A word on this clone: Its antigen is undetermined.

This CDR3 has 14 amino acids. Trimming left V 0 bases short and J 8 bases short, with 12 bases between. Germline V gene data show CDR1 as SGHDT and CDR2 as YYEEEE. V usage is TRBV5-6 and J usage is TRBJ2-1; D ambiguous. The origin of this receptor is a boy younger than 18 in good health and CMV-seronegative. Specimen: PBMCs. In DNA form, the CDR3 reads TGTGCCAGCAGCTTGGGCAGGTCTTTAGATGAGCAGTTCTTC. The encoded protein is CASSLGRSLDEQFF.